These 15 T cell receptor beta chains were all obtained from the same sample, sequenced in a study of shared clonotypes between healthy human individuals. The protocol was immunoSEQ multiplex PCR, while the TCRdb copy is restricted to in-frame clones and leaves out a portion. The table has 2 million to 3 million clones, over 85% seen once. The source material was naive CD4+ T cells from PBMCs. Subset here: CD45RA+ positively selected. These receptors came from a man aged 18 to 29 in good health. Some clones in this sample may be carry-over from other donors' samples.

This clone was observed a single time. V gene TRBV28 combines with J gene TRBJ1-2, with a possible D match to TRBD1 (5 bases). The germline V gene has CDR1 MDHEN and CDR2 SYDVKM. This CDR3 is 15 amino acids long. V gave up 5 bases and J gave up 5 bases, with 18 bases separating them. Written as DNA, the CDR3 is TGTGCCAGCAGTGTAACACCGGGACGGACATATGGCTACACCTTC. Translated: CASSVTPGRTYGYTF.

The chain couples TRBV6-1 to TRBJ2-7, with TRBD1 as a possible D gene (7 bases). The CDR3 spans 16 residues. Trimming cost V 2 bases and J 1 base, with 15 bases left between them. From germline, CDR1 is MNHNS and CDR2 SASEGT. CDR3 coding DNA: TGTGCCAGCAGTGAAAGGTCGGCAGGGGGGTCCTACGAGCAGTACTTC. Its protein product is CASSERSAGGSYEQYF.

The V and J genes are TRBV13 and TRBJ2-3; possibly TRBD2 for D (6 bases). Germline assignment: CDR1 PRHDT and CDR2 FYEKMQ (reference sequence). This CDR3 has 15 amino acids. V was pared by 4 bases and J by 0 bases, with 11 bases between. The CDR3 loop reads CASSYRRGSTDTQYF. The CDR3 bases are TGTGCCAGCAGCTACCGGCGGGGCAGCACAGATACGCAGTATTTT. The variable domain in full, completed from reference TRBV13 and TRBJ2-3, reads AAGVIQSPRHLIKEKRETATLKCYPIPRHDTVYWYQQGPGQDPQFLISFYEKMQSDKGSIPDRFSAQQFSDYHSELNMSSLELGDSALYFCASSYRRGSTDTQYFGPGTRLTVL.

V gene TRBV18 combines with J gene TRBJ1-3; D remains ambiguous. This CDR3 comprises 15 residues. V gave up 3 bases and J gave up 1 base, with 10 bases separating them. Germline-derived CDR1 and CDR2 are KGHSH and LQKENI. The CDR3 coding sequence is TGTGCCAGCTCACCTCCCTGGGGATCTGGAAACACCATATATTTT. Its protein product is CASSPPWGSGNTIYF.

This rearrangement joins TRBV2 to TRBJ2-2; D possibly corresponds to TRBD2 (5 bases). CDR1 is SNHLY, CDR2 FYNNEI, per germline. This CDR3 has 15 residues. V lost 6 bases, J lost 1 base, and 12 bases lay in between. The chain's CDR3 is CASRVANLNTGELFF. DNA of the CDR3: TGTGCCAGCAGAGTAGCGAACTTGAACACCGGGGAGCTGTTTTTT.

Notes on this clone: The same CDR3 also results from other DNA sequences found in this sample. This chain uses TRBV6-1 with TRBJ1-4; 12 nucleotides match TRBD1. The J segment lost 5 bases and the V segment lost 3 bases, leaving 1 base of the junction unmatched. Germline V gene sequence: CDR1 MNHNS, CDR2 SASEGT. This CDR3 is built from 15 residues. The CDR3 protein is CASSEGQGANEKLFF. CDR3 nucleotides: TGTGCCAGCAGTGAGGGACAGGGGGCAAATGAAAAACTGTTTTTT.

J is TRBJ1-1 and V is TRBV7-2; D ambiguous. The V gene lost 5 bases and the J gene lost 1 base, with 11 bases spanning the gap. The germline CDR1 and CDR2 sequences are SGHTA and FQGNSA. CDR3 length: 14 amino acids. CDR3 sequence (DNA): TGTGCCAGCAGCCCGCGGCGGGAGAACACTGAAGCTTTCTTT. It specifies CASSPRRENTEAFF.

In DNA, the CDR3 is TGTGCCAGCAGCACCACACGGACTAACCCCTTGCAAGAGACCCAGTACTTC. Encoded protein: CASSTTRTNPLQETQYF. The chain is built from TRBV11-3 and TRBJ2-5, with D perhaps matching TRBD2 (6 bases). Between the trimmed V and J ends, which lost 5 bases and 2 bases, there was a span of 21 bases. This CDR3 comprises 17 residues. From germline, CDR1 is SGHNT and CDR2 YENEEA.

This clone has just one count. V gene TRBV5-8 combines with J gene TRBJ1-4, with D perhaps matching TRBD1 (5 bases). Germline V gene sequence: CDR1 SGHTS, CDR2 YDEGEE. The V end was cut by 0 bases, the J end by 4 bases, with 10 bases between. The CDR3 contains 15 residues. CDR3: CASSLAGLGNEKLFF. Written as DNA, the CDR3 is TGTGCCAGCAGCTTGGCGGGACTGGGTAATGAAAAACTGTTTTTT.

The chain combines TRBV28 with TRBJ2-3; no firm D call. Trimming pared 4 bases from V and 0 bases from J, leaving 11 bases between. Germline V gives CDR1 MDHEN, CDR2 SYDVKM. The CDR3 consists of 15 residues. CDR3 coding DNA: TGTGCCAGCAGTTCTACAGTCCCTAGCACAGATACGCAGTATTTT. It specifies CASSSTVPSTDTQYF.

The count of this clone is one. The chain has TRBV27 and TRBJ2-3; D assignment may be TRBD1 or TRBD2 (8 bases each). This CDR3 comprises 15 residues. Germline-derived CDR1 and CDR2 are MNHEY and SMNVEV (reference sequence). V lost 5 bases and J 2 bases, leaving 14 bases between the germline ends. CDR3 sequence: CASSDRGLDTDTQYF. DNA for the CDR3: TGTGCCAGCAGTGACAGGGGACTAGACACAGATACGCAGTATTTT.

The V call is TRBV6-1, the J call TRBJ2-4, with TRBD1 matching over 11 bases. V lost 1 base and J lost 8; bases outside the gene matches: 7. The CDR3 sequence is 16 residues long. Germline V gene data show CDR1 as MNHNS and CDR2 as SASEGT. The CDR3 sequence: CASSEGWGQGGDIQYF. Here the CDR3 DNA reads TGTGCCAGCAGTGAAGGGTGGGGACAGGGGGGAGACATTCAGTACTTC.

V gene TRBV28 combines with J gene TRBJ2-7, with 7 nucleotides matching TRBD1. CDR1 MDHEN and CDR2 SYDVKM come from the germline V gene. The CDR3 sequence is 13 residues long. V lost 7 bases, J lost 1 base, and 4 bases stayed unmatched. The DNA for the CDR3 is TGTGCCAGCAACATCAGGGGGTCCTACGAGCAGTACTTC. Translated: CASNIRGSYEQYF.

Comments on this clone: Other DNA sequences in the same sample also yield this CDR3. V is TRBV30 and J is TRBJ2-3; D remains ambiguous. Germline values: CDR1 GTSNPN, CDR2 SVGIG (reference sequence). The length of the CDR3 is 11 residues. The germline V and J ends were trimmed by 0 bases and 4 bases, with 2 bases remaining between them. The DNA of the CDR3 is TGTGCCTGGAGTGTTTCAGATACGCAGTATTTT. Translation: CAWSVSDTQYF.

The chain uses TRBV4-1 and TRBJ2-7; possibly TRBD2 for D (6 bases). This CDR3 comprises 16 residues. CDR1 is MGHRA and CDR2 is YSYEKL in the germline V gene. Trimming removed 0 bases at V and 0 bases at J, with 12 bases between. DNA for the CDR3: TGCGCCAGCAGCCAAGATCCCGGGAGTTCCTCCTACGAGCAGTACTTC. Translation: CASSQDPGSSSYEQYF.